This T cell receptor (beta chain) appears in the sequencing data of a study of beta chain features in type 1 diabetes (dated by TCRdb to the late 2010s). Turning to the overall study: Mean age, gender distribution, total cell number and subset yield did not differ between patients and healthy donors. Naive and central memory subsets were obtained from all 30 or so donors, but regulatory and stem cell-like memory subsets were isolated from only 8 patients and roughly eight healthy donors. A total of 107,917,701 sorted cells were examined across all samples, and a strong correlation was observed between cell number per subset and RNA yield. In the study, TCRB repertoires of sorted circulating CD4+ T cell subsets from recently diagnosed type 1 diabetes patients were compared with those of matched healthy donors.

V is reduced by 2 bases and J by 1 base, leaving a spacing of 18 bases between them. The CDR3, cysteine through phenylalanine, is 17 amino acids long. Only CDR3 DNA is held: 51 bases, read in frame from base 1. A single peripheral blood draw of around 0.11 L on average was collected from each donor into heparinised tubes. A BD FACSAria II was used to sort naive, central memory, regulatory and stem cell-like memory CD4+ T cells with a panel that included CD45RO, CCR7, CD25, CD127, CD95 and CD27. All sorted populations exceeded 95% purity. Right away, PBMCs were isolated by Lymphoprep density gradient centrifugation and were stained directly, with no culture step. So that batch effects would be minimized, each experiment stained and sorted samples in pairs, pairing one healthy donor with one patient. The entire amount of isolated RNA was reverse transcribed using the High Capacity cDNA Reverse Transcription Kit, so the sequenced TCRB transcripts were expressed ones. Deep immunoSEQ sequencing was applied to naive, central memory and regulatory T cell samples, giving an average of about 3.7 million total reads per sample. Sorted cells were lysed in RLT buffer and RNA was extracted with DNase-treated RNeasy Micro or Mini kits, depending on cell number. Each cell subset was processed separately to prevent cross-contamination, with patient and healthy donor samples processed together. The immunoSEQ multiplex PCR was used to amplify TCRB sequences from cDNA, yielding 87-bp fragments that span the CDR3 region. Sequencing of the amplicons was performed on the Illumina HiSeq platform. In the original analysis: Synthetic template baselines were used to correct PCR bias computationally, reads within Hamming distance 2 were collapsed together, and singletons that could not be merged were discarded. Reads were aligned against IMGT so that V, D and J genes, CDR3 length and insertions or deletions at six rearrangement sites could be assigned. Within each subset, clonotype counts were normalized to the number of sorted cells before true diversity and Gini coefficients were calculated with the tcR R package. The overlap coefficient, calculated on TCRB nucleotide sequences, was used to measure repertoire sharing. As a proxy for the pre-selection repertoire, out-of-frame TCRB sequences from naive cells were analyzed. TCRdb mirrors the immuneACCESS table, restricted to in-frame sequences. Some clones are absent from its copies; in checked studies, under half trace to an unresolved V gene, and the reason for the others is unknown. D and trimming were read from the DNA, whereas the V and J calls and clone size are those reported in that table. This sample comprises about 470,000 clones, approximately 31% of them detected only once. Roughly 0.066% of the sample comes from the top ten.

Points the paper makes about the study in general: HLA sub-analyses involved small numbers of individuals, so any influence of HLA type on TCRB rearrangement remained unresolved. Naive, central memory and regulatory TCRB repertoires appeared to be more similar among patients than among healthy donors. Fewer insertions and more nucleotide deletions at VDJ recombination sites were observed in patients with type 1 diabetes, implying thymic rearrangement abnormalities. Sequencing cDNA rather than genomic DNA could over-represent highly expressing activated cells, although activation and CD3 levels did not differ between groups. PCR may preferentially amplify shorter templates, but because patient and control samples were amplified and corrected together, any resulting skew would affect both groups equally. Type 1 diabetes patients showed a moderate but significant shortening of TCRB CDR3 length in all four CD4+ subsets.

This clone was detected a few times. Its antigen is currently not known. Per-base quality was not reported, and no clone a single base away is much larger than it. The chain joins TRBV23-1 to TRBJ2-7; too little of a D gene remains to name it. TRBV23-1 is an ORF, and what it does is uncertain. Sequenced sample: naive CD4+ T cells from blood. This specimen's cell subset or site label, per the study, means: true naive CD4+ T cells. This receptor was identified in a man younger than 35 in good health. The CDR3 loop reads CASSQGVISPRSYEQYF. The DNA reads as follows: TGCGCCAGCAGTCAAGGGGTAATCAGTCCGCGGTCCTACGAGCAGTACTTC.